This passage covers 9 T cell receptor beta chains from one sample sequenced in a study of T-cell memory formation after mild COVID-19. From the 5' RACE reads, TCRdb called clonotypes with MiXCR, one entry per CDR3 protein. This repertoire shows some 280,000 distinct CDR3 sequences, 15% to 20% found once; its top ten account for roughly 20%. The sample consisted of PBMCs or a T cell subset sorted from them (not recorded which). The receptors come from a man younger than 35 who had mild COVID-19 (a few samples of this study predate the infection). Cell type and time point are not known.

This clonotype came up a few times. J is TRBJ2-1 and V is TRBV7-9, with D possibly matching TRBD1 (6 bases). Germline CDR1 is SEHNR and CDR2 is FQNEAQ (reference sequence). V was shortened by 2 bases and J by 4 bases, with 9 bases between the two germline ends. The length of the CDR3 is 14 residues. CDR3 loop: CASSLPQGYNEQFF. As DNA, the CDR3 is TGTGCCAGCAGCTTACCACAGGGATACAATGAGCAGTTCTTC.

The chain combines TRBV27 with TRBJ2-3; TRBD2 aligns across 8 bases. The length of the CDR3 is 15 residues. V shed 6 bases, J shed 4 bases, and the junction held 9 bases outside the gene matches. From germline, CDR1 is MNHEY and CDR2 SMNVEV (reference sequence). CDR3 in amino acids: CASRSGGAGPDTQYF. Here the CDR3 DNA reads TGTGCCAGCAGGTCCGGGGGGGCGGGCCCAGATACGCAGTATTTT.

The sample holds a few counts of this clonotype. The chain links TRBV7-9 to TRBJ2-3; the D is unclear. The CDR3 is made up of 14 amino acids. V gave up 4 bases and J gave up 4 bases, with 12 bases separating them. Germline V CDR1 and CDR2: SEHNR, FQNEAQ (reference sequence). The DNA of the CDR3 is TGTGCCAGCAGCTCCCACAGCTTCCCAGATACGCAGTATTTT. Its protein is CASSSHSFPDTQYF.

This clonotype was detected a few times. V usage is TRBV7-2 and J usage is TRBJ2-1; D is undetermined. The CDR3 length is 15 residues. Germline lookup yields CDR1 SGHTA and CDR2 FQGNSA. Trimming pared 5 bases from V and 6 bases from J, leaving 17 bases between. CDR3 sequence: CASSLRAVVGNEQFF. The CDR3 bases are TGTGCCAGCAGCCTAAGGGCAGTAGTTGGCAATGAGCAGTTCTTC.

This clonotype was seen more than once but under ten times. The chain has TRBV20-1 and TRBJ1-2, with D perhaps TRBD1 (5 bases). Trimming pared 3 bases from V and 7 bases from J, leaving 9 bases between. The CDR3 is made up of 11 amino acids. CDR1 is DFQATT and CDR2 is SNEGSKA in the germline V gene (reference sequence). In DNA form, the CDR3 reads TGCAGTGCTAGGGGGCGGGGTGGCTACACCTTC. This gives the protein CSARGRGGYTF.

Ten or more counts support this clonotype. The chain links TRBV5-5 to TRBJ2-3; D possibly corresponds to TRBD2 (6 bases). The CDR3 spans 15 residues. Trimming took 0 bases from V and 4 from J, leaving 12 bases between them. The germline V gene has CDR1 SGHKS and CDR2 YYEKEE (reference sequence). CDR3 amino acids: CASSLVSGSADTQYF. CDR3 nucleotides: TGTGCCAGCAGCTTGGTCAGCGGGTCCGCAGATACGCAGTATTTT.

The rearrangement joins TRBV29-1 to TRBJ2-5; possibly TRBD2 for D (5 bases). V lost 1 base, J lost 6 bases, and 9 bases lay in between. Germline loops: CDR1 SQVTM, CDR2 ANQGSEA. CDR3 size: 12 residues. The CDR3: CSVEGPGKTQYF. The CDR3 coding sequence is TGCAGCGTTGAAGGTCCGGGAAAGACCCAGTACTTC.

This clonotype was found a few times. The chain links TRBV6-1 to TRBJ2-5, with TRBD2 matching over 13 bases. V trimming: 6 bases; J trimming: 6 bases; junction bases outside the gene matches: 7. The CDR3 covers 15 residues. Germline V gene data show CDR1 as MNHNS and CDR2 as SASEGT. Here the CDR3 reads CASRVGLAGVKTQYF. For the CDR3, the DNA is TGTGCCAGCAGAGTCGGACTAGCGGGGGTGAAGACCCAGTACTTC.

V and J are TRBV7-9 and TRBJ1-6, with 8 bases matching TRBD1. The CDR3 totals 14 residues. CDR1 and CDR2 (germline): SEHNR, FQNEAQ (reference sequence). Trimming took 5 bases from V and 9 from J; bases not matched to a gene: 6. CDR3 nucleotides: TGTGCCAGCAGCACGACAGGGGAGAGTTCACCCCTCCACTTT. Amino acid sequence: CASSTTGESSPLHF.